The source of this T cell receptor (beta chain) is a study of cytomegalovirus exposure and HLA in healthy donors. PCR was performed using 60 Vbeta and 13 Jbeta primers. In the source study's methods: Later reanalysis found 80 million or so unique TCR beta chains, about 11 million of them shared. The table came from immunoSEQ multiplex PCR; TCRdb's copy has only in-frame clones and leaves some out. V and J calls and clone size are copied from that table; D and trimming were computed from the DNA. The sample consists of some 140,000 clones, approximately 83% of them appearing once. As for the donors, each was a healthy bone marrow donor. As to this clone: Its target is not known.

Whole-study findings and limits: Presence/absence analyses treated sequencing depth as roughly uniform across donors.

Sequencing was carried out using PBMCs. The source is a man aged 35 to 55 in good health and CMV-seronegative.

This CDR3 is CASSIDSGRKETQYF. As DNA, the CDR3 is TGTGCCAGTAGTATAGATTCAGGGCGGAAAGAGACCCAGTACTTC. The chain combines TRBV19 with TRBJ2-5; maybe TRBD1 (5 bases). CDR3 length equals 15 residues. Trimming stripped 0 bases from V and 3 bases from J, with 11 bases between. Per germline, CDR1 LNHDA and CDR2 SQIVND (reference sequence).